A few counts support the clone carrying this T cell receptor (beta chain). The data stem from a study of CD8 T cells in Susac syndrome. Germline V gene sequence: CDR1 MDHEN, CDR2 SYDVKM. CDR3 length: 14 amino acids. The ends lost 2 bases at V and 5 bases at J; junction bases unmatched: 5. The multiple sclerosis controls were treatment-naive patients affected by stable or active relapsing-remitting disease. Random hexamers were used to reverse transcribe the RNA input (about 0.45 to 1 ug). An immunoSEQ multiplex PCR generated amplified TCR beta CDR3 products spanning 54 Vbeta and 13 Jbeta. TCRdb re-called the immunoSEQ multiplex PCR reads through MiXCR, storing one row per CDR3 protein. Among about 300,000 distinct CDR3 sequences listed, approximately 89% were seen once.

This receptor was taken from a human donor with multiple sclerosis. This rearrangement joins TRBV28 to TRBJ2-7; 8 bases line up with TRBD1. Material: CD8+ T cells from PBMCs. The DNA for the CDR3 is TGTGCCAGCAGTTTAGGCAGGGGGCGTGACGAGCAGTACTTC. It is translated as CASSLGRGRDEQYF.